A selection of T cell receptor beta chains follows, all from one sample in a study of T cells in localized non-small cell lung cancer. TCRdb's table, derived via immunoSEQ multiplex PCR, lists solely in-frame clones and lacks some. The sample has roughly 30,000 clones, about 90% seen once. The sample was peripheral blood mononuclear cells, taken before any cancer treatment. All receptors come from a woman aged 35 to 70 with stage III lung adenocarcinoma. CDR3s include the opening cysteine and the closing phenylalanine or tryptophan. The order of the fields is J gene, V gene, CDR3 protein.

>TRBJ1-2|TRBV10-2
CASNQGASNYGYTF
>TRBJ2-5|TRBV7-6
CASSPTQYF
>TRBJ2-2|TRBV7-9
CASSPGQGNTGELFF
>TRBJ2-7|TRBV7-9
CASSPDLPYEQYF
>TRBJ2-5|TRBV9
CASSPRGLAGEETQYF
>TRBJ2-5|TRBV19
CASSISRVETQYF
>TRBJ2-5|TRBV28
CASSLWGGRQGPGETQYF
>TRBJ2-7|TRBV6-1
CASKGTDTYEQYF
>TRBJ1-3|TRBV11-2
CASSQGTGGNTIYF
>TRBJ1-5|TRBV7-2
CASSQRGNQPQHF
>TRBJ1-3|TRBV11-2
CASSLAQGYTIYF
>TRBJ2-2|TRBV9
CASSVRSGNTGELFF
>TRBJ1-2|TRBV28
CASSLEGRYGYTF
>TRBJ2-5|TRBV4-2
CASSQDRFQETQYF
>TRBJ2-1|TRBV5-1
CASSWGLAGSYNEQFF
>TRBJ1-3|TRBV7-9
CASSQDGPSGNTIYF
>TRBJ1-5|TRBV7-8
CASSSLTGVNQPQHF
>TRBJ2-5|TRBV5-1
CASATASRGETQYF
>TRBJ1-2|TRBV2
CASSESRTGAFYGYTF
>TRBJ2-1|TRBV7-9
CASSPPGGRGYNEQFF
>TRBJ1-2|TRBV30
CAWMGTVLNYGYTF
>TRBJ2-2|TRBV27
CASRGQWLAGRTGELFF
>TRBJ2-2|TRBV5-1
CASSPFPSGRTGELFF
>TRBJ1-5|TRBV19
CASSIVPHNQPQHF
>TRBJ2-7|TRBV18
CASSPPLAGGRGEQYF
>TRBJ2-1|TRBV6-5
CASRPPNRYEQFF
>TRBJ2-7|TRBV5-1
CASSLVRGDSYEQYF
>TRBJ1-3|TRBV5-4
CASSLGHTGNTIYF
>TRBJ1-4|TRBV18
CASSNEVEKLFF
>TRBJ2-7|TRBV2
CASSPGVGGPIYEQYF
>TRBJ1-6|TRBV7-9
CASSDPQAINSPLHF